This entry lists 17 T cell receptor beta chains sequenced from one sample in a study of blood T cell repertoires in COVID-19. Profiling relied on immunoSEQ multiplex PCR, and the TCRdb table lists in-frame clones only, not all of them. The sample includes roughly 50,000 clones, about 91% of them seen just once. Sequencing used peripheral blood. These receptors came from an older woman with active COVID-19.

The CDR3 protein is CASSLEWELFF. CDR3 in DNA: TGTGCCAGCTCACTAGAGTGGGAGCTGTTTTTT. This sequence joins TRBV18 and TRBJ2-2; no clear D. The V end was cut by 4 bases, the J end by 9 bases, with 6 bases between. The CDR3 runs to 11 residues. The germline CDR1 and CDR2 sequences are KGHSH and LQKENI.

The chain links TRBV5-1 to TRBJ2-5, with TRBD1 matching over 9 bases. Trimming at V came to 0 bases and at J to 3 bases, leaving 0 bases not matched to a gene. Per the germline V gene, CDR1 is SGHRS and CDR2 is YFSETQ. CDR3 size: 14 residues. This chain's CDR3 is CASSLGQGEETQYF. CDR3 nucleotides: TGCGCCAGCAGCTTGGGACAGGGGGAAGAGACCCAGTACTTC.

The gene calls are TRBV6-7 and TRBJ2-7; unclear D gene. TRBV6-7 is designated an ORF whose function remains uncertain. CDR3 length: 12 residues. V gave up 2 bases and J gave up 2 bases, with 4 bases separating them. CDR3 in DNA: TGTGCCAGCAGTTACGAGGCCTACGAGCAGTACTTC. It encodes CASSYEAYEQYF.

The gene calls are TRBV12-3 or TRBV12-4 and TRBJ1-1; no clear D gene. The CDR3 runs 12 residues. Trimming took off 5 bases at V and 0 bases at J, with 4 bases between the two ends. CDR3 nucleotide sequence: TGTGCCAGCAGTCCAGTGAACACTGAAGCTTTCTTT. It encodes CASSPVNTEAFF.

V usage is TRBV7-9 and J usage is TRBJ1-2, with TRBD1 identical over 9 bases. The CDR3 length is 17 residues. V was clipped by 2 bases and J by 1 base; unmatched bases: 8. Per germline, CDR1 SEHNR and CDR2 FQNEAQ (reference sequence). This CDR3 is CASSLYATGGFNYGYTF. For the CDR3, the DNA is TGTGCCAGCAGCTTATATGCCACAGGGGGCTTTAACTATGGCTACACCTTC.

The chain has TRBV10-1 and TRBJ2-7, with a possible D match to TRBD1 (6 bases). CDR1 and CDR2 (germline): WNHNN, SYGVQD (reference sequence). CDR3 size: 14 residues. Trimming took off 9 bases at V and 0 bases at J, with 15 bases between the two ends. The CDR3 protein is CASSPDSSSYEQYF. In nucleotides, the CDR3 is TGCGCCAGTTCACCGGACAGCAGCTCCTACGAGCAGTACTTC.

The rearrangement uses TRBV14 and TRBJ2-6; a possible D gene is TRBD2 (6 bases). The CDR3 covers 17 residues. Trimming left V 3 bases short and J 0 bases short, with 12 bases between. Germline V gene sequence: CDR1 SGHDN, CDR2 FVKESK. The CDR3 is CASSHRGSSSGANVLTF. The CDR3 DNA reads as TGTGCCAGCAGCCACCGGGGGTCGAGCTCTGGGGCCAACGTCCTGACTTTC.

The rearrangement joins TRBV5-8 to TRBJ2-1, with a possible D match to TRBD1 (6 bases). Trimming took off 4 bases at V and 13 bases at J, with 18 bases between the two ends. The CDR3 sequence is 13 residues long. CDR1 SGHTS and CDR2 YDEGEE come from the germline V gene. The CDR3 coding sequence is TGTGCCAGCAGCCGCAGGGGAATGCTTGATCAGTTCTTC. Its translation is CASSRRGMLDQFF.

This chain joins TRBV9 and TRBJ1-2; D is possibly TRBD1 (5 bases). The V and J ends lost 4 bases and 10 bases respectively, with 11 bases between them. Germline V gives CDR1 SGDLS, CDR2 YYNGEE. CDR3 length: 11 amino acids. CDR3 residues: CASSPGGAYTF. CDR3 in DNA: TGTGCCAGCAGCCCAGGTGGGGCCTACACCTTC.

The chain joins TRBV5-1 to TRBJ2-5; TRBD2 agrees at 7 bases. Germline CDR1 reads SGHRS; CDR2 reads YFSETQ. The V segment lost 7 bases and the J segment 5 bases; nucleotides outside the gene matches: 5. The CDR3 is made up of 12 amino acids. CDR3 region: CASAREGETQYF. The CDR3 coding sequence is TGCGCCAGCGCCAGGGAGGGCGAGACCCAGTACTTC. Full variable domain (missing parts from reference TRBV5-1 and TRBJ2-5): KAGVTQTPRYLIKTRGQQVTLSCSPISGHRSVSWYQQTPGQGLQFLFEYFSETQRNKGNFPGRFSGRQFSNSRSEMNVSTLELGDSALYLCASAREGETQYFGPGTRLLVL.

This chain links TRBV6-5 with TRBJ1-6; D not resolved. Germline-derived CDR1 and CDR2 are MNHEY and SVGAGI. This CDR3 has 14 amino acids. The germline V and J ends were trimmed by 6 bases and 7 bases, with 13 bases remaining between them. The CDR3 region has the DNA TGTGCCAGCAGGCCTGAAGTTCAGAATTCACCCCTCCACTTT. Translating gives CASRPEVQNSPLHF.

The rearrangement joins TRBV14 to TRBJ2-3, with D possibly TRBD1 on 7 matching bases. Germline CDR1 is SGHDN and CDR2 is FVKESK. V lost 0 bases and J 4 bases, leaving 11 bases between the germline ends. The CDR3 has 15 residues. The CDR3 DNA sequence: TGTGCCAGCAGCCAAGATCAGGGGGGACCAGATACGCAGTATTTT. Its protein is CASSQDQGGPDTQYF.

The chain employs TRBV5-5 and TRBJ2-1; 9 positions agree with TRBD2. Germline V CDR1 and CDR2: SGHKS, YYEKEE (reference sequence). The CDR3 covers 17 residues. J lost 5 bases, V lost 4 bases, and 13 bases had no gene match. CDR3 coding DNA: TGTGCCAGCAGCCGCATGGTGGGACTAGCCGCCAACAATGAGCAGTTCTTC. This encodes CASSRMVGLAANNEQFF.

V and J are TRBV4-2 and TRBJ1-2; tentatively, D is TRBD1 (5 bases). CDR1 is LGHNA and CDR2 is YNFKEQ in the germline V gene. The CDR3 covers 16 residues. V was pared by 3 bases and J by 7 bases, with 21 bases between. In nucleotides, the CDR3 is TGTGCCAGCAGCCAGGATACGAGGGGAGGGTTCGGTGGCTACACCTTC. Its translation is CASSQDTRGGFGGYTF.

The chain uses TRBV5-4 and TRBJ2-2; 9 bases agree with TRBD1. Germline CDR1 reads SGHNT; CDR2 reads YYREEE (reference sequence). V was clipped by 4 bases and J by 1 base; unmatched bases: 5. This CDR3 has 16 amino acids. The CDR3 sequence is CASSGGQGRNTGELFF. CDR3 nucleotide sequence: TGTGCCAGCAGCGGAGGACAGGGGAGGAACACCGGGGAGCTGTTTTTT.

The rearrangement uses TRBV18 and TRBJ2-2; weak D call: TRBD1 (6 bases). The CDR3 loop spans 15 amino acids. The germline V and J ends were trimmed by 4 bases and 0 bases, with 9 bases remaining between them. Per germline, CDR1 KGHSH and CDR2 LQKENI. CDR3 DNA: TGTGCCAGCTCACTCGGACAGCCGAACACCGGGGAGCTGTTTTTT. Amino acid sequence: CASSLGQPNTGELFF.

The rearrangement joins TRBV6-5 to TRBJ2-2; TRBD2 matches at 10 bases. In germline, CDR1 is MNHEY, CDR2 SVGAGI. The CDR3 runs 15 residues. V lost 5 bases, J lost 6 bases, and 6 bases stayed unmatched. Here the CDR3 DNA reads TGTGCCAGCAGTAGCGGGGGGGCGGGGTCCGGGGAGCTGTTTTTT. It yields the protein CASSSGGAGSGELFF.